The 19 T cell receptor beta chains below were found in one sample sequenced in a study of blood T cells in healthy people across ages. The second PCR ran about 6 to 11 cycles with a sample-barcoded 5' primer and J-beta primers. TCRdb called the 5' RACE reads again in MiXCR, with one record for every CDR3 protein. The top ten hold around 7.7% of the sample, which has some 1.5 million distinct CDR3 sequences, 28% seen once. Sequenced: blood. These receptors all come from a woman under 40 in good health.

Comment on this clonotype: A much larger clone differs from this one at a single base, so this may be a read error. The chain employs TRBV7-2 and TRBJ2-5; TRBD2 matches at 7 bases. The length of the CDR3 is 14 residues. From germline, CDR1 is SGHTA and CDR2 FQGNSA. As DNA, the CDR3 is TGTGCCAGCAGCCCGGGACTGCGGCGGGAGAACCAGTACTTC. Amino acid sequence: CASSPGLRRENQYF. Looking up the rest from reference TRBV7-2 and TRBJ2-5 gives the full variable domain: GAGVSQSPSNKVTEKGKDVELRCDPISGHTALYWYRQSLGQGLEFLIYFQGNSAPDKSGLPSDRFSAERTGGSVSTLTIQRTQQEDSAVYLCASSPGLRRENQYFGPGTRLLVL.

In regard to this clonotype: Sequence at one end of the junction differs from germline and may be a read error. The V and J genes are TRBV2 and TRBJ2-5; D possibly matches TRBD1 or TRBD2 (6 bases each). Per the germline V gene, CDR1 is SNHLY and CDR2 is FYNNEI. This CDR3 has 14 amino acids. CDR3 in DNA: TGCGCCAGCAGGGAGGACAGTCCTCAAGAGACCCAGTACTTC. This encodes CASREDSPQETQYF.

The chain combines TRBV29-1 with TRBJ2-2; D might be TRBD2 (5 bases). The V and J ends lost 6 bases and 1 base respectively, with 18 bases between them. Germline values: CDR1 SQVTM, CDR2 ANQGSEA. This CDR3 spans 16 amino acids. The CDR3 protein is CSVASGRNRNTGELFF. CDR3 coding DNA: TGCAGCGTCGCCTCGGGGAGAAACCGGAACACCGGGGAGCTGTTTTTT.

The rearrangement joins TRBV2 to TRBJ1-2; no clear D. CDR3 size: 13 residues. Trimming removed 2 bases from V and 7 bases from J, with 11 bases in between. From germline, CDR1 is SNHLY and CDR2 FYNNEI. In nucleotides, the CDR3 is TGTGCCAGCAGTGAAACCGCCTCAGGTGGCTACACCTTC. This codes for CASSETASGGYTF.

As concerns this clonotype: A read error may account for a junction end that differs from germline. The rearrangement uses TRBV7-9 and TRBJ2-1; D gene ambiguous. Germline CDR1 is SEHNR and CDR2 is FQNEAQ (reference sequence). This CDR3 comprises 13 residues. This CDR3 is CAGSIPSSNEQFF. The CDR3 DNA reads as TGTGCCGGCAGCATCCCGTCGAGCAATGAGCAGTTCTTC.

The chain recombines TRBV2 with TRBJ1-2; TRBD1 aligns across 8 bases. Germline-derived CDR1 and CDR2 are SNHLY and FYNNEI. The CDR3 has 13 residues. With V trimmed by 2 bases and J by 7 bases, 3 bases remained unmatched. Here the CDR3 reads CASSEQGASGYTF. The CDR3 coding sequence is TGTGCCAGCAGTGAACAGGGGGCTTCTGGCTACACCTTC.

CDR3 region: CASSEWQGDSDTIYF. The CDR3 bases are TGTGCCAGCAGTGAATGGCAGGGTGACTCGGACACCATATATTTT. This rearrangement joins TRBV6-1 to TRBJ1-3; D possibly corresponds to TRBD1 (5 bases). Germline V gives CDR1 MNHNS, CDR2 SASEGT. The CDR3 length is 15 residues. Trimming shortened V by 2 bases and J by 8 bases, and 16 bases separated the two germline ends.

This clonotype was detected a few times. The J gene is TRBJ2-1, the V gene TRBV20-1; D remains unclear. V lost 6 bases to trimming and J lost 3 bases, with 18 bases between them. Germline values: CDR1 DFQATT, CDR2 SNEGSKA (reference sequence). The CDR3 loop spans 15 amino acids. The CDR3 sequence is CSATLPGLNYNEQFF. The CDR3 DNA reads TGCAGTGCAACCCTTCCCGGGCTGAACTACAATGAGCAGTTCTTC.

The V call is TRBV7-2, the J call TRBJ2-3, with D unresolved. The ends were cut back, 3 bases at V and 6 bases at J, with 19 bases in the middle. Germline values: CDR1 SGHTA, CDR2 FQGNSA. This CDR3 spans 16 amino acids. CDR3 in DNA: TGTGCCAGCAGCTTTGGCCCGGACCCTAGAGGTGATACGCAGTATTTT. Translation: CASSFGPDPRGDTQYF.

This clonotype has only a few counts. A single base separates this from a much larger clone, so it may be a read error. The genes are TRBV7-2 and TRBJ2-7, with 10 bases lining up with TRBD2. The J segment lost 7 bases and the V segment lost 1 base, leaving 10 bases of the junction unmatched. From germline, CDR1 is SGHTA and CDR2 FQGNSA. The CDR3 loop spans 16 amino acids. This CDR3 is CASSLDLAGAYNEQYF. In DNA form, the CDR3 reads TGTGCCAGCAGCTTAGACCTAGCGGGAGCCTACAATGAGCAGTACTTC. Full variable domain (missing parts from reference TRBV7-2 and TRBJ2-7): GAGVSQSPSNKVTEKGKDVELRCDPISGHTALYWYRQSLGQGLEFLIYFQGNSAPDKSGLPSDRFSAERTGGSVSTLTIQRTQQEDSAVYLCASSLDLAGAYNEQYFGPGTRLTVT.

The chain is built from TRBV5-5 and TRBJ2-7; D may match TRBD1 or TRBD2 (6 bases each). This CDR3 has 16 residues. Trimming shortened V by 3 bases and J by 0 bases, and 16 bases separated the two germline ends. Germline CDR1 reads SGHKS; CDR2 reads YYEKEE (reference sequence). The CDR3 sequence: CASSSGGGPLSYEQYF. The CDR3 region has the DNA TGTGCCAGCAGCTCAGGAGGGGGGCCCCTCTCCTACGAGCAGTACTTC. The full variable domain, rest sourced from reference TRBV5-5 and TRBJ2-7, is DAGVTQSPTHLIKTRGQQVTLRCSPISGHKSVSWYQQVLGQGPQFIFQYYEKEERGRGNFPDRFSARQFPNYSSELNVNALLLGDSALYLCASSSGGGPLSYEQYFGPGTRLTVT.

Only a few counts were recorded for this clonotype. The rearrangement joins TRBV7-3 to TRBJ2-1, with TRBD2 matching 10 bases. This CDR3 has 13 residues. Germline V gene sequence: CDR1 SGHTA, CDR2 FQGTGA. V was clipped by 10 bases and J by 7 bases; unmatched bases: 7. CDR3 coding DNA: TGTGCCACCGCTAGCGGGGGTGGGAATGAGCAGTTCTTC. Protein sequence: CATASGGGNEQFF.

Ten or more counts support this clonotype. The chain couples TRBV20-1 to TRBJ2-5; D uncertain. V shed 5 bases and J shed 7 bases, with 20 bases lying between them. CDR3 length: 14 amino acids. Germline loops: CDR1 DFQATT, CDR2 SNEGSKA (reference sequence). CDR3 protein: CSAVTTSEVGTQYF. CDR3 nucleotide sequence: TGCAGTGCTGTTACTACCTCCGAGGTCGGGACCCAGTACTTC.

There are many counts of this clonotype. This chain joins TRBV20-1 and TRBJ2-7; the D gene is possibly TRBD2 (6 bases). The V gene's germline CDR1 is DFQATT and CDR2 SNEGSKA (reference sequence). This CDR3 contains 16 residues. The V end lost 5 bases, the J end lost 6 bases, and 26 bases lay between the germline ends. For the CDR3, the DNA is TGCAGTGCTCCCCTCCAAGGGGTCCGGGAGTTCGGCGAGCAGTACTTC. Translated, it gives CSAPLQGVREFGEQYF.

This clonotype was seen at least ten times. This chain links TRBV20-1 with TRBJ2-1; TRBD2 matches 13 bases. After removal of 6 bases from V and 7 bases from J, the junction contained 15 bases not matched to a gene. Looked up from germline, CDR1 is DFQATT and CDR2 is SNEGSKA (reference sequence). The CDR3 loop spans 17 amino acids. The CDR3 reads CSAQDVTGTSGDNEQFF. Here the CDR3 DNA reads TGCAGTGCCCAAGACGTTACCGGGACTAGCGGGGATAATGAGCAGTTCTTC.

The chain is built from TRBV7-2 and TRBJ2-1; no definite D call. CDR3 length equals 15 residues. CDR1 SGHTA and CDR2 FQGNSA come from the germline V gene. Trimming left V 7 bases short and J 4 bases short, with 17 bases between. DNA for the CDR3: TGTGCCAGCAAACGTGGGGAATCTATATACAATGAGCAGTTCTTC. The encoded protein is CASKRGESIYNEQFF.

The gene calls are TRBV28 and TRBJ2-6; 10 nucleotides line up with TRBD1. V dropped 6 bases and J dropped 2; count of bases not matched to a gene: 7. Germline-derived CDR1 and CDR2 are MDHEN and SYDVKM. The CDR3 length is 17 residues. The CDR3 loop reads CASRSGTGATGANVLTF. The CDR3 coding sequence is TGTGCCAGCAGGTCTGGGACAGGGGCTACTGGGGCCAACGTCCTGACTTTC.

V usage is TRBV20-1 and J usage is TRBJ1-1, with TRBD1 as a possible D gene (6 bases). The V end lost 3 bases, the J end lost 2 bases, and 13 bases lay between the germline ends. The CDR3 runs 14 residues. The germline gives CDR1 DFQATT, CDR2 SNEGSKA (reference sequence). The CDR3 coding sequence is TGCAGTGCTAGTGTGGGTGGGGGCAACACTGAAGCTTTCTTT. Amino acid sequence: CSASVGGGNTEAFF.

This clonotype was seen once. This sequence joins TRBV6-2 or TRBV6-3 and TRBJ1-1; TRBD1 is a possible D gene (5 bases). Trimming stripped 2 bases from V and 5 bases from J, with 15 bases between. The CDR3 is 15 amino acids. Germline V lookup: CDR1 MNHEY, CDR2 SVGEGT. CDR3 nucleotide sequence: TGTGCCAGCAGTTACCCAATGTCAGGGTGGACTGAAGCTTTCTTT. Residues: CASSYPMSGWTEAFF.